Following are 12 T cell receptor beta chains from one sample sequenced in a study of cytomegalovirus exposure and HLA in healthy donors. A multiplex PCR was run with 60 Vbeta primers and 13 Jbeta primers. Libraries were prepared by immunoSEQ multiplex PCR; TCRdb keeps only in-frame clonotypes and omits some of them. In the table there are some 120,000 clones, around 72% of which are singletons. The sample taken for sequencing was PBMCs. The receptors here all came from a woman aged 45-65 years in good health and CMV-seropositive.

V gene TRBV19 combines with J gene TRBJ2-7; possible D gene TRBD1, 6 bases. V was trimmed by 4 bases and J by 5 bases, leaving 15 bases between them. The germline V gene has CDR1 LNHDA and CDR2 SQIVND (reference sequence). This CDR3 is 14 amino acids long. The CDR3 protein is CASSTSGRGNEQYF. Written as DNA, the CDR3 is TGTGCCAGTAGTACCAGTGGCAGGGGAAACGAGCAGTACTTC. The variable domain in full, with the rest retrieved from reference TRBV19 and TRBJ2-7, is DGGITQSPKYLFRKEGQNVTLSCEQNLNHDAMYWYRQDPGQGLRLIYYSQIVNDFQKGDIAEGYSVSREKKESFPLTVTSAQKNPTAFYLCASSTSGRGNEQYFGPGTRLTVT.

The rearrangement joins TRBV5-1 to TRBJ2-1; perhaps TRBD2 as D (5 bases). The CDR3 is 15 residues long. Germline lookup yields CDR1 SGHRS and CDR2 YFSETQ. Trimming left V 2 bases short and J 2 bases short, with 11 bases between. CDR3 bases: TGCGCCAGCAGCTTTGGCCCGGGAACCTACAATGAGCAGTTCTTC. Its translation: CASSFGPGTYNEQFF. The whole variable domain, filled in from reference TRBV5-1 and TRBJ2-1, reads KAGVTQTPRYLIKTRGQQVTLSCSPISGHRSVSWYQQTPGQGLQFLFEYFSETQRNKGNFPGRFSGRQFSNSRSEMNVSTLELGDSALYLCASSFGPGTYNEQFFGPGTRLTVL.

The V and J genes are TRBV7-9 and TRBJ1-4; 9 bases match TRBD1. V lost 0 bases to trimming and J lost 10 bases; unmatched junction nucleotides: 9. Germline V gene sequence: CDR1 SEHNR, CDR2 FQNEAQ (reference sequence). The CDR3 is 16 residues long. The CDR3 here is CASSLASMQGQGKLFF. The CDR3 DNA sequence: TGTGCCAGCAGCTTAGCGTCAATGCAGGGACAGGGAAAACTGTTTTTT.

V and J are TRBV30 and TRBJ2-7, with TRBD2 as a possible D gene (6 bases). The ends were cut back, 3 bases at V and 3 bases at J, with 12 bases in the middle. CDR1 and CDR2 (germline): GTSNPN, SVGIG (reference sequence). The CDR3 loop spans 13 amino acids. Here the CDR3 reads CAWSQGLGYEQYF. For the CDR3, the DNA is TGTGCCTGGAGCCAGGGACTCGGCTACGAGCAGTACTTC.

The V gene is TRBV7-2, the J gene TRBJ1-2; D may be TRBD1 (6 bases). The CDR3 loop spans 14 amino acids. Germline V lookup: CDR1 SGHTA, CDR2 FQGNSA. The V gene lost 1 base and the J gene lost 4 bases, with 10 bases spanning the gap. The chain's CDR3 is CASSLDRAAYGYTF. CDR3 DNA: TGTGCCAGCAGCTTAGACAGGGCTGCCTATGGCTACACCTTC.

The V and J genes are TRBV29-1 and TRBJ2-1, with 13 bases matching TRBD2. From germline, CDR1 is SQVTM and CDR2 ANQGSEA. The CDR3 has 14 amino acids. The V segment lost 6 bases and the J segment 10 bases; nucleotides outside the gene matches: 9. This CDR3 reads CSVLGLAGDPEQFF. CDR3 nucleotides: TGCAGCGTCTTAGGACTAGCGGGGGATCCAGAGCAGTTCTTC.

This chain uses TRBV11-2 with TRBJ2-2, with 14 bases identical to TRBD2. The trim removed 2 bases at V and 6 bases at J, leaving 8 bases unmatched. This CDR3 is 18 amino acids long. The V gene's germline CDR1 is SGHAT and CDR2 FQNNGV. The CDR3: CASSLYGTSGSHAGELFF. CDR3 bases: TGTGCCAGCAGCTTATACGGGACTAGCGGGAGTCATGCCGGGGAGCTGTTTTTT.

DNA of the CDR3: TGCGCCAGCAGCCAAGAGATCGGGGTCGAGCAGTACTTC. Protein sequence: CASSQEIGVEQYF. The rearrangement links TRBV4-3 to TRBJ2-7; the D gene is possibly TRBD2 (5 bases). The V end lost 0 bases, the J end lost 6 bases, and 9 bases lay between the germline ends. The CDR3 has 13 amino acids. In germline, CDR1 is LGHNA, CDR2 YSLEER.

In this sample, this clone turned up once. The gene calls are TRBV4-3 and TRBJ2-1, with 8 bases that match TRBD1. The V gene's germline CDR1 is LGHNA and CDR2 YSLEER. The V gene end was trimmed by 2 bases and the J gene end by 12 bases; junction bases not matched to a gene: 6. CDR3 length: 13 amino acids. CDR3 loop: CASSQNRGTGQFF. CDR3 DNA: TGCGCCAGCAGCCAAAACCGCGGGACAGGGCAGTTCTTC.

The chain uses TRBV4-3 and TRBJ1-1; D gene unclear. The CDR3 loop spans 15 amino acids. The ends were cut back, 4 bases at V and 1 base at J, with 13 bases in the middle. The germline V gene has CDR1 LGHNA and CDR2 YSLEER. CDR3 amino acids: CASSRRRGGNTEAFF. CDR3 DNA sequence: TGCGCCAGCAGCCGGCGCCGGGGTGGGAACACTGAAGCTTTCTTT.

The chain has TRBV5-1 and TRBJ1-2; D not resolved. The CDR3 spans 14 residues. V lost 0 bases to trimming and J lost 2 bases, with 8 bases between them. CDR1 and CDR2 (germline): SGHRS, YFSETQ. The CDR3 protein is CASSLGRENYGYTF. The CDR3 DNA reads TGCGCCAGCAGCTTGGGTAGGGAGAACTATGGCTACACCTTC.

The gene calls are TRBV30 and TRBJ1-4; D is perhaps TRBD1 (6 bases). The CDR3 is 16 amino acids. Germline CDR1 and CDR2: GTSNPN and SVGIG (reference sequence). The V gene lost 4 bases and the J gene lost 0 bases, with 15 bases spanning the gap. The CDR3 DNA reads TGTGCCTGGAAGATGGCAGGGGCAGCAACTAATGAAAAACTGTTTTTT. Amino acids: CAWKMAGAATNEKLFF.